This is a list of T cell receptor beta chains from one sample in a study of OX40 agonist ivuxolimab in advanced cancers. Method: immunoSEQ multiplex PCR; TCRdb's copy keeps in-frame clones and lacks some. In the table there are tens of thousands of clones, approximately 88% of which are singletons. The material was CD4+ or CD8+ T cells sorted from blood, obtained in a trial of the OX40 agonist ivuxolimab. These receptors were collected from an adult with an advanced solid tumor such as melanoma, head and neck, liver or kidney cancer. The CDR3 runs from the conserved cysteine through the conserved F or W. Fields, in order: D gene, J gene, clone size, V gene, CDR3 DNA, CDR3 protein. D genes are given only for firm matches. Not every row has a clone size; where given, it reads once, few, many or a size class.

TRBD2	TRBJ2-1	-	TRBV7-8	TGTGCCAGCAGCTTACCCCCCTGGGCGCATGCGGGGGGGCATAATGAGCAGTTCTTC	CASSLPPWAHAGGHNEQFF
-	TRBJ2-2	-	TRBV5-1	TGCGCCAGCAGCTTGGGTTACACCGGGGAGCTGTTTTTT	CASSLGYTGELFF
TRBD1	TRBJ2-5	-	TRBV30	TGTGCCTGGAGACCGGGACAGGGGGCCCAAGAGACCCAGTACTTC	CAWRPGQGAQETQYF
TRBD2	TRBJ2-5	-	TRBV7-2	TGTGCCAGCGGGCCCGGGGGACTAGCGGGACAAGAGACCCAGTACTTC	CASGPGGLAGQETQYF
TRBD1	TRBJ2-7	-	TRBV6-1	TGTGCCAGCAGTGGGGGACAGGGACCCTACGAGCAGTACTTC	CASSGGQGPYEQYF
TRBD1	TRBJ1-5	-	TRBV18	TGTGCCAGCTCACCGGGACAGGCACGACAGCCCCAGCATTTT	CASSPGQARQPQHF
-	TRBJ2-5	-	TRBV13	TGTGCCAGCAGCCTTAGGGCCGGAAAAGAGACCCAGTACTTC	CASSLRAGKETQYF
TRBD1	TRBJ2-2	-	TRBV7-2	TGTGCCAGCAGCTTACTAGGGGGCTCTACCGGGGAGCTGTTTTTT	CASSLLGGSTGELFF
TRBD2	TRBJ2-3	-	TRBV6-5	TGTGCCAGCAGTGCGACTAGCGGGGTCGATACGCAGTATTTT	CASSATSGVDTQYF
-	TRBJ1-1	-	TRBV30	TGTGCCTGGAGTGTACCATACACTGAAGCTTTCTTT	CAWSVPYTEAFF
-	TRBJ2-1	-	TRBV6-1	TGTGCCAGCAGTGAGCCGACTAGGGCGCAGTTCTTC	CASSEPTRAQFF
-	TRBJ2-7	-	TRBV7-2	TGTGCCAGCAGCTACCCGGGCGCGGCCGAGCAGTACTTC	CASSYPGAAEQYF
-	TRBJ1-2	once	TRBV5-1	TGCGCCAGCAGCTTGGATATCGGGGGCTACACCTTC	CASSLDIGGYTF
-	TRBJ2-5	-	TRBV2	TGTGCCAGCAGTGAAGGGAGGTGGGGGGAGACCCAGTACTTC	CASSEGRWGETQYF
TRBD1	TRBJ2-5	-	TRBV6-1	TGTGCCAGCAGTGTAGGGACAGGGGGCGGCGTGGAGACCCAGTACTTC	CASSVGTGGGVETQYF
-	TRBJ1-6	-	TRBV30	TGTGCCTGGAGTGTCAGGGTGGATTCACCCCTCCACTTT	CAWSVRVDSPLHF
-	TRBJ1-6	-	TRBV5-4	TGTGCCAGCAGCCCGAACCTTAATTCACCCCTCCACTTT	CASSPNLNSPLHF
-	TRBJ1-6	-	TRBV28	TGTGCCAGTAAGACACACCAAAACTCCTATAATTCACCCCTCCACTTT	CASKTHQNSYNSPLHF
TRBD2	TRBJ2-2	-	TRBV19	TGTGCCAGCCGACTAGCGGGAGCGAACACCGGGGAGCTGTTTTTT	CASRLAGANTGELFF
-	TRBJ2-2	few	TRBV5-4	TGTGCCAGCAGCTTATCAGTGAACACCGGGGAGCTGTTTTTT	CASSLSVNTGELFF
-	TRBJ1-2	-	TRBV2	TGTGCCAGCAGTGCCCAGACAGAAAACTATGGCTACACCTTC	CASSAQTENYGYTF
TRBD1	TRBJ2-1	-	TRBV7-6	TGTGCCAGTGGCAGGGGGCGGAATGAGCAGTTCTTC	CASGRGRNEQFF
-	TRBJ2-4	-	TRBV6-1	TGTGCCAGCAGTGAAGGGCGGAAAAACATTCAGTACTTC	CASSEGRKNIQYF
-	TRBJ2-3	-	TRBV15	TGTGCCACCAGCAGAGCACCCATACACCCAGATACGCAGTATTTT	CATSRAPIHPDTQYF
TRBD1	TRBJ1-3	-	TRBV6-1	TGTGCCAGCAGTACAGGGGGCGGAGGAAACACCATATATTTT	CASSTGGGGNTIYF
TRBD1	TRBJ2-5	-	TRBV2	TGTGCCAGCAGACACCGACAGGGCGGAGAGACCCAGTACTTC	CASRHRQGGETQYF
-	TRBJ1-5	few	TRBV2	TGTGCCAGCAGCCGCGGTGGGGTATTATCGAGCAATCAGCCCCAGCATTTT	CASSRGGVLSSNQPQHF
-	TRBJ2-7	-	TRBV19	TGTGCCAGTAGTGCGGGCCTGGACTCCTACGAGCAGTACTTC	CASSAGLDSYEQYF
-	TRBJ2-7	-	TRBV10-3	TGTGCCATCAGTGAGAGAGGAGGGAATGGCTACGAGCAGTACTTC	CAISERGGNGYEQYF
-	TRBJ1-5	-	TRBV4-3	TGCGCCAGCAGCCAAGATCTCGGCTCCCCCGGGCCCCAGCATTTT	CASSQDLGSPGPQHF
-	TRBJ2-1	-	TRBV27	TGTGCCAGCAGTTTACGCAGGGCCAATGAGCAGTTCTTC	CASSLRRANEQFF
TRBD1	TRBJ1-1	-	TRBV4-2	TGTGCCAGCGCCCGTCCCGGGACAGCTAACACTGAAGCTTTCTTT	CASARPGTANTEAFF
-	TRBJ2-3	-	TRBV6-6	TGTGCCAGCAGTCCCCGAGGTTGGGGCACAGATACGCAGTATTTT	CASSPRGWGTDTQYF
TRBD2	TRBJ2-1	few	TRBV9	TGTGCCAGCAGCGTAAGGACTAGCGGGACGGGTGAGCAGTTCTTC	CASSVRTSGTGEQFF
-	TRBJ1-2	-	TRBV11-3	TGTGCCAGCAGCGGAGACAGTAACTATGGCTACACCTTC	CASSGDSNYGYTF
-	TRBJ2-1	-	TRBV13	TGTGCCAGCAGCTTAGCGGGGTTCAATGAGCAGTTCTTC	CASSLAGFNEQFF
TRBD1	TRBJ2-7	-	TRBV19	TGTGCCAGTAGTGTACCGGGACAGGGTGTATACGAGCAGTACTTC	CASSVPGQGVYEQYF
-	TRBJ1-1	-	TRBV4-3	TGCGCCAGCAGCCAAGCCCCCAGGGGCCCTAAGAACACTGAAGCTTTCTTT	CASSQAPRGPKNTEAFF
-	TRBJ1-2	-	TRBV20-1	TGCAGTGCCGCCTTCTGGGGTGGCTACACCTTC	CSAAFWGGYTF
-	TRBJ2-6	-	TRBV19	TGTGCCAGTAGTATTGGGACGGCCTCTGGGGCCAACGTCCTGACTTTC	CASSIGTASGANVLTF
TRBD2	TRBJ2-1	-	TRBV14	TGTGCCAGCAGCTCTGGGACTAGCGGGAGTAATGAGCAGTTCTTC	CASSSGTSGSNEQFF